These 20 T cell receptor beta chains were all obtained from the same sample, sequenced in a study of blood T cell repertoires in COVID-19 (TCRdb year 2020). Library construction relied on the immunoSEQ multiplex PCR assay. Here the immuneACCESS table is served through TCRdb, limited to in-frame sequences with V and J called. Missing clones are a known gap in these copies; in checked studies unresolved V genes cover under half, and the rest lacks a known reason. The sample contains around 20,000 clones, just under 90% of them found a single time. The ten top clones hold approximately 12% of the sample. Sequenced material: peripheral blood. All receptors come from a human donor in a cohort sampled during active COVID-19.

This chain joins TRBV4-2 and TRBJ1-2, with no clear D. This CDR3 comprises 13 residues. Between the trimmed V and J ends, which lost 4 bases and 2 bases, there was a span of 8 bases. Germline CDR1 and CDR2: LGHNA and YNFKEQ. DNA for the CDR3: TGTGCCAGCAGCCCGCTCGGGAACTATGGCTACACCTTC. Translation: CASSPLGNYGYTF.

The chain links TRBV7-2 to TRBJ1-1; 8 nucleotides align to TRBD1. The CDR3 runs 14 residues. Per germline, CDR1 SGHTA and CDR2 FQGNSA. V trimming: 6 bases; J trimming: 3 bases; junction bases outside the gene matches: 6. CDR3 nucleotides: TGTGCCAGCAGTCGGGACAGGTGGGACACTGAAGCTTTCTTT. This encodes CASSRDRWDTEAFF.

V and J are TRBV2 and TRBJ1-5; 8 positions agree with TRBD1. The CDR3 is made up of 15 amino acids. Germline V gives CDR1 SNHLY, CDR2 FYNNEI. V lost 6 bases, J lost 0 bases, and 4 bases stayed unmatched. CDR3 in amino acids: CASSGGQVSNQPQHF. DNA of the CDR3: TGTGCCAGCAGCGGGGGACAGGTTAGCAATCAGCCCCAGCATTTT.

The rearrangement joins TRBV7-3 to TRBJ2-1; TRBD2 matches at 11 bases. The V gene end was trimmed by 5 bases and the J gene end by 10 bases; junction bases not matched to a gene: 7. CDR1 SGHTA and CDR2 FQGTGA come from the germline V gene. The length of the CDR3 is 14 residues. The CDR3 DNA follows: TGTGCCAGCAGCACCTCCGGGACTAGCGGCGAGCAGTTCTTC. Translating it yields CASSTSGTSGEQFF.

V gene TRBV7-3 combines with J gene TRBJ2-2; maybe TRBD1 (6 bases). Looked up from germline, CDR1 is SGHTA and CDR2 is FQGTGA. V lost 5 bases and J lost 2, with 9 bases in between. CDR3 length: 14 residues. CDR3 bases: TGTGCCAGCAGCACGGGACAAAACACCGGGGAGCTGTTTTTT. Protein: CASSTGQNTGELFF.

The rearrangement joins TRBV3-1 (or the pseudogene TRBV3-2) to TRBJ2-7, with 11 bases aligning to TRBD2. The CDR3 loop spans 15 amino acids. Germline V gene data show CDR1 as LGHDT and CDR2 as YNNKEL (reference sequence). With 6 bases clipped from V and 3 bases from J, the junction kept 7 bases outside the gene matches. The CDR3 nucleotides are TGTGCCAGCAGTAGTAGGACTAGCGGGCTCTACGAGCAGTACTTC. It yields the protein CASSSRTSGLYEQYF.

The rearrangement links TRBV27 to TRBJ2-5; 10 positions match TRBD2. The CDR3 totals 15 residues. The V segment lost 6 bases and the J segment 5 bases; nucleotides outside the gene matches: 9. Germline V gene data show CDR1 as MNHEY and CDR2 as SMNVEV (reference sequence). The CDR3 reads CASSRTSGQVETQYF. CDR3 in DNA: TGTGCCAGCAGCCGGACTAGCGGCCAAGTGGAGACCCAGTACTTC.

As for this clone: The identical CDR3 is also encoded by other nucleotide sequences in the sample. The chain combines TRBV14 with TRBJ1-1, with unresolved D. The V and J ends lost 1 base and 5 bases respectively, with 8 bases between them. Germline CDR1 SGHDN, CDR2 FVKESK. CDR3 length equals 13 residues. CDR3 DNA: TGTGCCAGCAGCCAAGTTCCCGGGACTGAAGCTTTCTTT. It translates to CASSQVPGTEAFF. The full variable domain, rest sourced from reference TRBV14 and TRBJ1-1, is EAGVTQFPSHSVIEKGQTVTLRCDPISGHDNLYWYRRVMGKEIKFLLHFVKESKQDESGMPNNRFLAERTGGTYSTLKVQPAELEDSGVYFCASSQVPGTEAFFGQGTRLTVV.

The chain joins TRBV7-2 to TRBJ1-6; the D gene is possibly TRBD1 (6 bases). Germline CDR1 reads SGHTA; CDR2 reads FQGNSA. This CDR3 region has 14 residues. The V end was cut by 3 bases, the J end by 7 bases, with 10 bases between. The CDR3 protein is CASSFLGQNSPLHF. As DNA, the CDR3 is TGTGCCAGCAGCTTTTTAGGACAGAATTCACCCCTCCACTTT.

The genes are TRBV12-3 or TRBV12-4 and TRBJ2-1; 7 nucleotides match TRBD1. This CDR3 is built from 13 residues. V trimming: 3 bases; J trimming: 8 bases; junction bases outside the gene matches: 4. CDR3 amino acids: CASSFDRVDEQFF. CDR3 sequence (DNA): TGTGCCAGCAGTTTCGACAGGGTTGATGAGCAGTTCTTC.

This sequence joins TRBV30 and TRBJ1-2, with 9 bases that match TRBD1. The V segment lost 2 bases and the J segment 8 bases; nucleotides outside the gene matches: 9. The CDR3 has 14 amino acids. Germline CDR1 is GTSNPN and CDR2 is SVGIG (reference sequence). The CDR3 is CAWSSGTGPRGYTF. CDR3 coding DNA: TGTGCCTGGAGTTCCGGGACAGGGCCCCGGGGCTACACCTTC.

This chain uses TRBV7-8 with TRBJ2-5; 8 bases are shared with TRBD1. Per the germline V gene, CDR1 is SGHVS and CDR2 is FQNEAQ. The CDR3 sequence is 14 residues long. The ends lost 0 bases at V and 4 bases at J; junction bases unmatched: 1. As DNA, the CDR3 is TGTGCCAGCAGCTTAGCCGGGACAGGAGAGACCCAGTACTTC. As protein: CASSLAGTGETQYF.

CDR3: CASSFIGTGSSARGNTIYF. CDR3 DNA: TGTGCCAGCAGCTTCATTGGGACAGGGTCGTCGGCACGTGGAAACACCATATATTTT. The chain combines TRBV7-2 with TRBJ1-3, with 9 positions matching TRBD1. Per germline, CDR1 SGHTA and CDR2 FQGNSA. This CDR3 contains 19 residues. V gave up 3 bases and J gave up 3 bases; unmatched junction bases: 15.

V gene TRBV18 combines with J gene TRBJ2-5; 9 nucleotides line up with TRBD2. This CDR3 comprises 16 residues. After removal of 6 bases from V and 5 bases from J, the junction contained 13 bases not matched to a gene. Germline values: CDR1 KGHSH, CDR2 LQKENI. In DNA, the CDR3 is TGTGCCAGCTCCGCGTTGGCGGGAGGGCCCACGGAGACCCAGTACTTC. Its protein is CASSALAGGPTETQYF.

The chain combines TRBV18 with TRBJ2-6, with TRBD2 as a possible D gene (5 bases). CDR3 length equals 15 residues. Trimming stripped 6 bases from V and 0 bases from J, with 9 bases between. CDR1 and CDR2 from the germline V gene are KGHSH and LQKENI. The CDR3 sequence: CASSSGSSGANVLTF. CDR3 nucleotide sequence: TGTGCCAGCTCTTCGGGAAGCTCTGGGGCCAACGTCCTGACTTTC.

This clone was recorded once. V is TRBV28 and J is TRBJ1-4, with 7 bases lining up with TRBD1. Looked up from germline, CDR1 is MDHEN and CDR2 is SYDVKM. Trimming took 5 bases from V and 8 from J; bases not matched to a gene: 11. The CDR3 spans 15 residues. CDR3 loop: CASSPSGTDTEKLFF. The CDR3 nucleotides read TGTGCCAGCAGTCCCTCCGGGACAGATACCGAAAAACTGTTTTTT.

The genes are TRBV10-3 and TRBJ1-1, with TRBD1 matching over 11 bases. Losses at the gene ends were 4 bases for V and 8 bases for J; bases not matched to a gene: 3. CDR1 and CDR2 from the germline V gene are ENHRY and SYGVKD. The CDR3 totals 13 residues. CDR3 bases: TGTGCCATCAGTGGGGACAGGGGGGCCGAAGCTTTCTTT. Its translation: CAISGDRGAEAFF.

The chain's CDR3 is CASLTGAGNTIYF. CDR3 coding DNA: TGTGCCAGCTTGACAGGGGCGGGAAACACCATATATTTT. The J gene is TRBJ1-3, the V gene TRBV19; 8 positions agree with TRBD1. This CDR3 contains 13 residues. Germline-derived CDR1 and CDR2 are LNHDA and SQIVND (reference sequence). After removal of 9 bases from V and 4 bases from J, the junction contained 5 bases not matched to a gene.

The gene calls are TRBV27 and TRBJ1-6; the D is unclear. CDR3 size: 13 residues. Trimming cost V 4 bases and J 8 bases, with 9 bases left between them. Germline V gene data show CDR1 as MNHEY and CDR2 as SMNVEV (reference sequence). Written as DNA, the CDR3 is TGTGCCAGCAGTTCAGAGGGCTATTCACCCCTCCACTTT. Translated: CASSSEGYSPLHF.

The rearrangement uses TRBV10-3 and TRBJ2-7, with 8 positions matching TRBD1. The ends lost 2 bases at V and 2 bases at J; junction bases unmatched: 2. This CDR3 comprises 14 residues. In germline, CDR1 is ENHRY, CDR2 SYGVKD. CDR3 residues: CAISENRGAYEQYF. CDR3 bases: TGTGCCATCAGTGAGAACAGGGGGGCCTACGAGCAGTACTTC.